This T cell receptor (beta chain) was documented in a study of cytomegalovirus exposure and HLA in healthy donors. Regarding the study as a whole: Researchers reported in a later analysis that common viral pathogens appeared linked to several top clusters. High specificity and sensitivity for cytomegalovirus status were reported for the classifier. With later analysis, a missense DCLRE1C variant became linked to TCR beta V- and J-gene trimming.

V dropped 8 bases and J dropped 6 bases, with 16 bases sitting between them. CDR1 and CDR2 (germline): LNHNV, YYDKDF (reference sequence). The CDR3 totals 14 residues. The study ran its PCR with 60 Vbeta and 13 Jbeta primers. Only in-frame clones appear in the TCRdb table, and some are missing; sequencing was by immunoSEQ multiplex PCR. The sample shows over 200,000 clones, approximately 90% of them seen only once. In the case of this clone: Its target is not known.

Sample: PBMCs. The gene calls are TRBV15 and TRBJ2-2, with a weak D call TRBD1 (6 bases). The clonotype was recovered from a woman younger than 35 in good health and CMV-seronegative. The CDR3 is CATAIHRASGELFF. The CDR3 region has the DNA TGTGCCACCGCAATTCACAGGGCATCCGGGGAGCTGTTTTTT. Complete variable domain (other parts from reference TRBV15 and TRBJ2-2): DAMVIQNPRYQVTQFGKPVTLSCSQTLNHNVMYWYQQKSSQAPKLLFHYYDKDFNNEADTPDNFQSRRPNTSFCFLDIRSPGLGDTAMYLCATAIHRASGELFFGEGSRLTVL.